The TCR beta chain described here comes from a study of response to subunit inactivated influenza vaccine. Notes on the study in general: The authors put forward the suggestion that each seasonal influenza vaccination may bring in only a limited number of new T cells.

Germline values: CDR1 LGHNA, CDR2 YNFKEQ. V lost 4 bases, J lost 0 bases, and 32 bases lay in between. The CDR3 covers 22 residues. As for this clonotype: Its antigen is not known.

TCRdb redid the calling of the RT-PCR reads with MiXCR, one entry per CDR3 protein. The repertoire has about 800,000 distinct CDR3 sequences, approximately 21% of them found once; the top ten carry about 9.4%. The sequence derives from a man aged 50-60 years who received an inactivated influenza vaccine. The chain is built from TRBV4-2 and TRBJ2-3; a weak D match, TRBD2 (6 bases). The specimen was PBMCs from blood, collected roughly 5 days after vaccination. The CDR3 reads CASSPSRTGWVLAEGSTDTQYF. CDR3 in DNA: TGTGCCAGCAGCCCCTCTCGTACCGGGTGGGTTTTAGCGGAGGGCAGCACAGATACGCAGTATTTT.